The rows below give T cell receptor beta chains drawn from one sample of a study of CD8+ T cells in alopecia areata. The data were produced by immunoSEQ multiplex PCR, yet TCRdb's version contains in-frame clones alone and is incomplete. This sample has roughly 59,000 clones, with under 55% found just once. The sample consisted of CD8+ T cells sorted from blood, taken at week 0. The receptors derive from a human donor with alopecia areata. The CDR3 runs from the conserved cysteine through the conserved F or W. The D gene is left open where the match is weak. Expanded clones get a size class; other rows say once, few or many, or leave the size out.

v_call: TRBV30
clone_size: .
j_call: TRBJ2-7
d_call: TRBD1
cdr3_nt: TGTGCCTGGAGTGTATGGGACAGGGGCTATTCCGCCCCGCCGGACGAGCAGTACTTC
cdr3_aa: CAWSVWDRGYSAPPDEQYF

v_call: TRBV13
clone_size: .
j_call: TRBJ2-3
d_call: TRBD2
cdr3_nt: TGTGCCAGCAGCTACAGACTAGCGGGAGTAGATACGCAGTATTTT
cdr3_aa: CASSYRLAGVDTQYF

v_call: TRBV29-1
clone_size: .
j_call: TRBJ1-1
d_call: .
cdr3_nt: TGCAGCGTCGCCCACCCAACTCGGGGGAACACTGAAGCTTTCTTT
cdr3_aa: CSVAHPTRGNTEAFF

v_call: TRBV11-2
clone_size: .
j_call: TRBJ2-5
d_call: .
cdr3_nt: TGTGCCAGCAGCTTAGTAGGCGGGCAAGAGACCCAGTACTTC
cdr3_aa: CASSLVGGQETQYF

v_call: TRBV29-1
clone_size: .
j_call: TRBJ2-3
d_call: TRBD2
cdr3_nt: TGCAGCGTTGTGGGACTAGCGGGTACTAGCACAGATACGCAGTATTTT
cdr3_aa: CSVVGLAGTSTDTQYF

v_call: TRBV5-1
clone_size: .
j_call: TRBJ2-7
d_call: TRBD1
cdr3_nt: TGCGCCAGCAGCCAGATGACAGGGGCAACCTACGAGCAGTACTTC
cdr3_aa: CASSQMTGATYEQYF

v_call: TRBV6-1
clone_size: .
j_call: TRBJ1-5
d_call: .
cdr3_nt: TGTGCCAGCACTGACTCGGGACCAAATCAGCCCCAGCATTTT
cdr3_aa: CASTDSGPNQPQHF

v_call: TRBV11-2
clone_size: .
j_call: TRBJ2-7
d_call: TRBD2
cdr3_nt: TGTGCCAGCAGCTTAGATCCCAGCGGGAGTCAGCCCGAGCAGTACTTC
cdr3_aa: CASSLDPSGSQPEQYF

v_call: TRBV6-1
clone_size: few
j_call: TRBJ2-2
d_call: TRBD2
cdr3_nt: TGTGCCAGCAGTGAAGAGGCGGGAGGGCCCTCCACCGGGGAGCTGTTTTTT
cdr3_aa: CASSEEAGGPSTGELFF

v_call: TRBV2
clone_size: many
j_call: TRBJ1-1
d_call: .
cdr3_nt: TGTGCCAGCAGTGATACAGGCGGGACTGAAGCTTTCTTT
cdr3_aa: CASSDTGGTEAFF

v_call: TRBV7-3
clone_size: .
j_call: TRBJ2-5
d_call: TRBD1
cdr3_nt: TGTGCCAGCAGCTTAAACCCGACAGGGGTCGGGACCCAGTACTTC
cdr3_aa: CASSLNPTGVGTQYF

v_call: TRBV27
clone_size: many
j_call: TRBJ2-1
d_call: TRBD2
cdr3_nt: TGTGCCACCCGACTAGCGTATGAGCAGTTCTTC
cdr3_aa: CATRLAYEQFF

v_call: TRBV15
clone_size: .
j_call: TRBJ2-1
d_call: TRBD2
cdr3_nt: TGTGCCACCAGCGCGGGACTAGCGGGAGGACCTAACCATTCCAATGAGCAGTTCTTC
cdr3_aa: CATSAGLAGGPNHSNEQFF

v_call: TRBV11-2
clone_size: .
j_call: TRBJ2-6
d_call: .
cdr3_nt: TGTGCCAGCAGCTCCGCCGGGGCCAACGTCCTGACTTTC
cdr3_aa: CASSSAGANVLTF

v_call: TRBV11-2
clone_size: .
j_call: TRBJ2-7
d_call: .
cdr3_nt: TGTGCCAGCAGCGCTCAGGGGCCCTACGAGCAGTACTTC
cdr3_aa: CASSAQGPYEQYF

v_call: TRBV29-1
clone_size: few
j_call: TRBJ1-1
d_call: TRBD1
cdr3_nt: TGCAGCGGCGACAGGGTCGGAATCACTGAAGCTTTCTTT
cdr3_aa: CSGDRVGITEAFF

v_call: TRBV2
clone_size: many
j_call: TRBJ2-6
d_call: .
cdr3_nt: TGTGCCAGCAGTGGAAGAATAGGGATCGGTGGGGCCAACGTCCTGACTTTC
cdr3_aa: CASSGRIGIGGANVLTF

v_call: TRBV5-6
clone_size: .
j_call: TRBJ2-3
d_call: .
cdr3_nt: TGTGCCAGCAGCTTGGTTGTTTTCGACAGCACAGATACGCAGTATTTT
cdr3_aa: CASSLVVFDSTDTQYF

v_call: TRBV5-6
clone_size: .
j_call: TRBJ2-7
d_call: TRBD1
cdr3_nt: TGTGCCAGCAGCCGACACGGGACAGGTCTCTACGAGCAGTACTTC
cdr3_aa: CASSRHGTGLYEQYF

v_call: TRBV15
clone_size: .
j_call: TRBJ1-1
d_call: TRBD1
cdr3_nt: TGTGCCACCAGCAGAGTAAGGACAGGGGCGAACACTGAAGCTTTCTTT
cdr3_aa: CATSRVRTGANTEAFF

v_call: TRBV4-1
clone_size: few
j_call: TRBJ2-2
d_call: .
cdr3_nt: TGCGCCAGCAGCCAAGATCGGGGTGGGGCCGGGGAGCTGTTTTTT
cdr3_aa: CASSQDRGGAGELFF

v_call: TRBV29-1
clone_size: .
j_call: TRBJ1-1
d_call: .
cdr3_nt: TGCAGCGCCGAAGGGGGTAGTGAAGCTTTCTTT
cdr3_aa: CSAEGGSEAFF

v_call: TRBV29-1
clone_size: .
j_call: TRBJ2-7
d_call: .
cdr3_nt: TGCAGCGTTGAGGGGGGGGCTGTCTACGAGCAGTACTTC
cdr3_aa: CSVEGGAVYEQYF

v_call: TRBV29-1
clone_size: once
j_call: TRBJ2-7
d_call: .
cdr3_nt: TGCAGCGTTGTAGAGGGGAAGTCCTACGAGCAGTACTTC
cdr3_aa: CSVVEGKSYEQYF

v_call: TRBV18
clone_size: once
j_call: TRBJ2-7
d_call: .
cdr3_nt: TGTGCCAGCTCAGAACATGACGGGTCCTACGAGCAGTACTTC
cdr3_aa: CASSEHDGSYEQYF

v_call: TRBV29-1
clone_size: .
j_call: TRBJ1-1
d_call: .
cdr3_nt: TGCAGCGTTGGTAGATACACTGAAGCTTTCTTT
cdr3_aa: CSVGRYTEAFF

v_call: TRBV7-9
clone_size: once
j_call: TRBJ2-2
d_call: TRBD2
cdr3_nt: TGTGCCAGCAGCTTGGGGACTAGCAGTGGGGAGCTGTTTTTT
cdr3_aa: CASSLGTSSGELFF